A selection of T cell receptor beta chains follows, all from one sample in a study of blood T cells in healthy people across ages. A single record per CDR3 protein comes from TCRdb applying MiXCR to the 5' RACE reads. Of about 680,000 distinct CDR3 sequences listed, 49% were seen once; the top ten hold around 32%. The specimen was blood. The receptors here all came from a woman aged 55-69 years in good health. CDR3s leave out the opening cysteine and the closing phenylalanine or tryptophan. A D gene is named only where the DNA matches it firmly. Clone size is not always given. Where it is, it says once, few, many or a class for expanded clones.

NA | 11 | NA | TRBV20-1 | SARGGFAGEQY
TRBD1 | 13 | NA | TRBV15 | ATSPGGPPNEKLF
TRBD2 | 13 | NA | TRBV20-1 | SAPPGTSGEETQY
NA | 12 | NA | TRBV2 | ASSETGSQETQY
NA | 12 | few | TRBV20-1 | SARCQPGDNEQF
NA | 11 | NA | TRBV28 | ASSDPGLGGYT
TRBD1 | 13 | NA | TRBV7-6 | ASSPDRVKQETQY
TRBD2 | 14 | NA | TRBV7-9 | ASSFQAGTSVYEQY
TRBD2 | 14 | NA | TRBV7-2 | ASSLEAGGRGNEQF
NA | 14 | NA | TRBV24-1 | ATSDLAWAGGHEQF
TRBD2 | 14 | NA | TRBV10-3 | AIRRTSIGAPDTQY
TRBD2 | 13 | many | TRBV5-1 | ASRSAGVIGDTQY
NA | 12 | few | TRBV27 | ASSSMAASYEQY
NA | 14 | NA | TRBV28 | ASSFILLGGPDTQY
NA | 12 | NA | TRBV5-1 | ASSQVPGSTEAF
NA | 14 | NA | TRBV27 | ASSLKNRDPPDTQY
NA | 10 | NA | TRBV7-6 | ASSLEGHGYT
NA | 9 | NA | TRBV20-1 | SARDSYHTF
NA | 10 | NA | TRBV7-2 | TSSYRDYGYT
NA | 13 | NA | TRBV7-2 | ASSITSLPTDTQY
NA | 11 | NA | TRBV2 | ANRRDLLGEQY
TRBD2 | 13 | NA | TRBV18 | ASSFLAGGLETQY
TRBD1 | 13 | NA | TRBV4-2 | ASSQEGQGACGYT
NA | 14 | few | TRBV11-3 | ASSLGGAGTKNIQY
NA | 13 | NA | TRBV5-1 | ASSKGQLGQETQY
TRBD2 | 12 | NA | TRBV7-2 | ASSVSGVGDTQY
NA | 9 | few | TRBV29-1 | SQTGSYEQY
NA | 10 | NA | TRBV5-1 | ASRTFSDEQF
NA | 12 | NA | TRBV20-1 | SAGFLENQETQY
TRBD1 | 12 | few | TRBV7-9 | ASSLVVTGDGYT
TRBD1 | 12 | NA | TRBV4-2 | ASSHDRVNSPLH
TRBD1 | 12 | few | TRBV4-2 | ASSRLTGTETQY
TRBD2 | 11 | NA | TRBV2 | ASVGTRTGEQY
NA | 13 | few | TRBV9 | ASSRTPAVGDTQY
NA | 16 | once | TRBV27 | ASSLFRGLRGANTEAF
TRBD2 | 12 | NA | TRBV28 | ASSLGGYGETQY
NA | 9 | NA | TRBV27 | ASRIAGVAF
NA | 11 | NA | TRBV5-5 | ASSRVPGETQY
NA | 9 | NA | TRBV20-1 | SARYNEKLF
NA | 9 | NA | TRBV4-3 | ASSQGGLKY
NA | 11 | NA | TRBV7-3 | ASSSGSENIQY
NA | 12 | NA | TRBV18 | ASSPNFSNQPQH
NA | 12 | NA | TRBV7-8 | ASSLGPAYNEQY
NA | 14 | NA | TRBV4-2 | ASSYRVGPFSYEQY
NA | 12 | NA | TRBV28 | ASRYKSSYNEQF
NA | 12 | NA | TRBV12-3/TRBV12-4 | ANSYEGAKNIQY
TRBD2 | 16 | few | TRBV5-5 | ASSLGLAGRPGTDTQY
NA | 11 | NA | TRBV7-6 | ASSLAGPSGQF
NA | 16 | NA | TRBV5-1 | ASSSSGDLISGANVLT